This T cell receptor (beta chain) comes out of a study of identical twins. This clonotype was detected only a few times. Its antigen remains unidentified. Losses at the gene ends were 5 bases for V and 2 bases for J; bases not matched to a gene: 8. In germline, CDR1 is SGHTA, CDR2 FQGNSA. CDR3 length: 16 amino acids. Overall study results and limits: Partial confounding of zero-insertion analyses by invariant MAIT and iNKT cells was possible. The same donors were not followed; conclusions instead depended on cross-sectional statistical analysis.

Template switching added a universal primer site, and cDNA bore unique molecular identifiers. TCRdb called the 5' RACE reads again in MiXCR, with one record for every CDR3 protein. The sample consists of 450,000 or so distinct CDR3 sequences, approximately 25% of them appearing once. These data are also associated with another study on T cells expressing NK-cell markers. That source reports: NKG2C+ dominant clonotype frequencies in roughly six donors were about 1.0-7.0% of CD8+ T cells.

The chain links TRBV7-2 to TRBJ1-4, with 7 bases identical to TRBD1. Sequences were obtained from CD4+ T cells sorted from blood. The receptor was isolated from a woman between 18 and 29 years old in good health. CDR3 in amino acids: CASSPGGGATNEKLFF. CDR3 DNA sequence: TGTGCCAGCAGCCCAGGGGGAGGGGCGACTAATGAAAAACTGTTTTTT.